This T cell receptor beta chain was observed in a study of T cells in Graves' hyperthyroidism and ophthalmopathy. Study background: Peripheral blood collection took place at initial diagnosis, before any treatment. Study results and limitations: A model of 13 V-J pairs discriminated ophthalmopathy from stable hyperthyroidism.

RNA transcripts served as the template for amplifying TCR beta CDR3 regions. HTBI primers were used for first-round RT-PCR of the TCR CDR3. TCRdb reprocessed the multiplex PCR reads with MiXCR, giving one entry per CDR3 protein. The sample carries 300,000 to 450,000 distinct CDR3 sequences, approximately 15% recorded once. This clonotype was detected once. Antigen: not known. CDR1 MNHGY and CDR2 SVAAGI come from the germline V gene. The CDR3 is 15 amino acids. V shed 4 bases and J shed 1 base, with 13 bases lying between them. The hyperthyroidism was newly diagnosed and had lasted under 2 months; the patients were aged 18 to 65. The authors obtained PBMCs from more than 9.5 ml of fresh peripheral blood.

The sequencing sample was made of blood. V usage is TRBV6-9 and J usage is TRBJ1-1, with TRBD1 as a possible D gene (6 bases). This TCR derives from a woman aged 60-75 years with Graves' hyperthyroidism. CDR3 nucleotides: TGTGCCAGCAGTTGGCCCGGACAGCAGAACACTGAAGCTTTCTTT. Its protein is CASSWPGQQNTEAFF.